The 27 T cell receptor beta chains presented below share a single source sample, sequenced in a study of T cells in Graves' hyperthyroidism and ophthalmopathy. From RNA transcripts, TCR beta CDR3 regions were amplified. An initial round of RT-PCR targeting the TCR CDR3 relied on the HTBI primer set. TCRdb reprocessed the multiplex PCR reads via MiXCR and lists one record per CDR3 protein. The profile shows fewer than 350,000 distinct CDR3 sequences, 20% to 25% of them singletons. The sample consisted of blood. These receptors came from a woman aged 45 to 65 with Graves' hyperthyroidism.

This clonotype was counted between two and nine times. The rearrangement joins TRBV10-3 to TRBJ2-7; TRBD1 matches 7 bases. The CDR3 has 13 residues. Germline CDR1 ENHRY, CDR2 SYGVKD. J gave up 6 bases and V 6 bases, and 8 bases lay outside the gene matches. CDR3 nucleotides: TGTGCCATCAGAAACTTACAGGGGAGCGAGCAGTACTTC. Protein: CAIRNLQGSEQYF.

This clonotype was seen ten or more times. This chain connects TRBV6-1 to TRBJ1-1, with D unresolved. The V and J ends lost 1 base and 0 bases respectively, with 9 bases between them. The CDR3 sequence is 15 residues long. The germline gives CDR1 MNHNS, CDR2 SASEGT. CDR3 sequence reads: CASSEGFRLNTEAFF. As DNA, the CDR3 is TGTGCCAGCAGTGAAGGATTTAGATTGAACACTGAAGCTTTCTTT.

The sample holds many counts of this clonotype. The gene calls are TRBV14 and TRBJ2-1; no definite D call. The CDR3 is made up of 15 amino acids. V lost 1 base to trimming and J lost 6 bases, with 13 bases between them. Per the germline V gene, CDR1 is SGHDN and CDR2 is FVKESK. The CDR3 loop is CASSQVFGGPNEQFF. CDR3 bases: TGTGCCAGCAGCCAAGTATTCGGTGGGCCCAATGAGCAGTTCTTC.

The table lists this clonotype with many counts. The chain recombines TRBV4-1 with TRBJ2-5, with unresolved D. V was clipped by 2 bases and J by 1 base, with 5 bases between them. CDR3 size: 13 residues. Germline values: CDR1 MGHRA, CDR2 YSYEKL. CDR3 sequence (DNA): TGCGCCAGCAGCCAATGGCGCCAAGAGACCCAGTACTTC. Protein product: CASSQWRQETQYF.

The rearrangement uses TRBV4-1 and TRBJ1-2; D might be TRBD1 (6 bases). Trimming pared 0 bases from V and 2 bases from J, leaving 10 bases between. Germline V lookup: CDR1 MGHRA, CDR2 YSYEKL. CDR3 length equals 15 residues. CDR3 nucleotide sequence: TGCGCCAGCAGCCAAGATGGGGGGCAGAACTATGGCTACACCTTC. This encodes CASSQDGGQNYGYTF.

This clonotype was seen repeatedly, ten times or more. The rearrangement links TRBV7-8 to TRBJ1-6, with 9 bases matching TRBD1. With V trimmed by 0 bases and J by 5 bases, 5 bases remained unmatched. The length of the CDR3 is 17 residues. The V gene's germline CDR1 is SGHVS and CDR2 FQNEAQ. In nucleotides, the CDR3 is TGTGCCAGCAGCTTAGCCACAGGGACAGGGAATAATTCACCCCTCCACTTT. Encoded protein: CASSLATGTGNNSPLHF. Using reference TRBV7-8 and TRBJ1-6 for the parts outside the CDR3, the full variable domain is GAGVSQSPRYKVAKRGQDVALRCDPISGHVSLFWYQQALGQGPEFLTYFQNEAQLDKSGLPSDRFFAERPEGSVSTLKIQRTQQEDSAVYLCASSLATGTGNNSPLHFGNGTRLTVT.

This clonotype was observed many times. The chain combines TRBV7-9 with TRBJ2-3; maybe TRBD1 (5 bases). The ends were cut back, 3 bases at V and 4 bases at J, with 11 bases in the middle. Germline CDR1 is SEHNR and CDR2 is FQNEAQ (reference sequence). CDR3 length: 14 residues. Here the CDR3 DNA reads TGTGCCAGCAGCTTCAGACAGTCCTCAGATACGCAGTATTTT. It specifies CASSFRQSSDTQYF.

The CDR3 loop is CASRKRGPGTGGTEAFF. CDR3 DNA: TGTGCCAGCAGGAAAAGGGGACCCGGGACAGGGGGCACTGAAGCTTTCTTT. The chain links TRBV12-3 or TRBV12-4 to TRBJ1-1; TRBD1 agrees at 11 bases. Unmatched junction bases numbered 13, after V lost 6 bases and J lost 4 bases. This CDR3 comprises 17 residues.

The chain is built from TRBV5-6 and TRBJ1-2; 9 nucleotides line up with TRBD1. The CDR3 is 17 residues long. CDR1 SGHDT and CDR2 YYEEEE come from the germline V gene. V lost 0 bases, J lost 4 bases, and 10 bases stayed unmatched. CDR3 sequence (DNA): TGTGCCAGCAGCTTGGCCGGGACAGGGAGGAATTTCTATGGCTACACCTTC. Encoded protein: CASSLAGTGRNFYGYTF.

The sample holds many counts of this clonotype. The CDR3, as DNA: TGTGCCATCGCCAAGACAGGGAACTCTGGGGCCAACGTCCTGACTTTC. Protein sequence: CAIAKTGNSGANVLTF. The chain joins TRBV28 to TRBJ2-6; 7 bases are a match to TRBD1. Unmatched junction bases numbered 9, after V lost 10 bases and J lost 0 bases. CDR1 MDHEN and CDR2 SYDVKM come from the germline V gene. The CDR3 extends over 16 amino acids.

V and J are TRBV19 and TRBJ1-1, with 8 bases matching TRBD1. CDR3 length: 16 amino acids. The V gene end was trimmed by 2 bases and the J gene end by 4 bases; junction bases not matched to a gene: 9. Per germline, CDR1 LNHDA and CDR2 SQIVND (reference sequence). The CDR3 DNA reads as TGTGCCAGTAGTATAAGGGCCGGACAGGGAAGCACTGAAGCTTTCTTT. Encoded protein: CASSIRAGQGSTEAFF.

V gene TRBV7-3 combines with J gene TRBJ2-1, with a possible D match to TRBD2 (5 bases). The germline V and J ends were trimmed by 0 bases and 10 bases, with 10 bases remaining between them. Germline CDR1 is SGHTA and CDR2 is FQGTGA. The CDR3 spans 13 residues. The CDR3 nucleotides read TGTGCCAGCAGCTTAACTACGCCGGGGGAGCAGTTCTTC. Translation: CASSLTTPGEQFF.

In its sample, this clonotype was seen a few times. The V call is TRBV6-1, the J call TRBJ2-7; TRBD1 or TRBD2 may be the D gene (5 bases each). Trimming cost V 6 bases and J 3 bases, with 9 bases left between them. The CDR3 sequence is 12 residues long. Germline-derived CDR1 and CDR2 are MNHNS and SASEGT. This CDR3 is CASRGPNYEQYF. CDR3 coding DNA: TGTGCCAGCAGGGGACCCAACTACGAGCAGTACTTC.

This clonotype appeared many times. The chain combines TRBV11-1 with TRBJ2-7; 8 bases match TRBD1. The CDR3 extends over 15 amino acids. Germline trimming cut 2 bases from V and 2 bases from J; bases unmatched to any gene: 5. Germline V lookup: CDR1 SGHAT, CDR2 FQDESV (reference sequence). The CDR3, as DNA: TGTGCCAGCAGCTTATTCGGACAGGGACCCTACGAGCAGTACTTC. Translating it yields CASSLFGQGPYEQYF.

This clonotype has ten or more counts. The gene calls are TRBV6-1 and TRBJ2-7; TRBD1 matches at 7 bases. V shed 7 bases, J shed 1 base, and the junction held 10 bases outside the gene matches. This CDR3 has 15 amino acids. CDR1 and CDR2 (germline): MNHNS, SASEGT. The CDR3 DNA reads as TGTGCCAGCAAAAGGGACAGAGAAATTTCCTACGAGCAGTACTTC. As protein: CASKRDREISYEQYF.

The chain employs TRBV5-1 and TRBJ2-1, with 8 nucleotides matching TRBD1. The CDR3 length is 16 residues. V lost 7 bases, J lost 0 bases, and 9 bases stayed unmatched. Germline lookup yields CDR1 SGHRS and CDR2 YFSETQ. CDR3 nucleotides: TGCGCCAGCGGACAAACAGGGGGAGGCTCCTACAATGAGCAGTTCTTC. It translates to CASGQTGGGSYNEQFF.

This clonotype came up many times. This chain joins TRBV5-1 and TRBJ1-2; 8 positions match TRBD1. The V segment lost 1 base and the J segment 2 bases; nucleotides outside the gene matches: 1. The germline V gene has CDR1 SGHRS and CDR2 YFSETQ. The CDR3 length is 14 residues. CDR3 nucleotide sequence: TGCGCCAGCAGCTTGAGGACAGGGAACTATGGCTACACCTTC. Translated, it gives CASSLRTGNYGYTF. Full variable domain (remainder filled in from reference TRBV5-1 and TRBJ1-2): KAGVTQTPRYLIKTRGQQVTLSCSPISGHRSVSWYQQTPGQGLQFLFEYFSETQRNKGNFPGRFSGRQFSNSRSEMNVSTLELGDSALYLCASSLRTGNYGYTFGSGTRLTVV.

This clonotype was picked up many times. Written as DNA, the CDR3 is TGTGCCAGCAGTTACTCGCGTATTCAAGAGACCCAGTACTTC. This encodes CASSYSRIQETQYF. The chain couples TRBV6-5 to TRBJ2-5; D unresolved. The CDR3 totals 14 residues. Trimming pared 0 bases from V and 2 bases from J, leaving 7 bases between. Germline V lookup: CDR1 MNHEY, CDR2 SVGAGI.

In regard to this clonotype: This CDR3 fails to terminate in the conserved phenylalanine or tryptophan, so it likely reflects a read error. The chain recombines TRBV7-2 with TRBJ2-1, with D uncertain. CDR1 SGHTA and CDR2 FQGNSA come from the germline V gene. V was cut by 0 bases and J by 3 bases, with 6 bases left in between. This CDR3 contains 14 residues. The DNA of the CDR3 is TGTGCCAGCAGCTTAGCCGGAGACTACAATGAGCAGTTCCTC. Translating gives CASSLAGDYNEQFL.

The sample holds many counts of this clonotype. The chain couples TRBV20-1 to TRBJ2-1; unclear D gene. The germline V and J ends were trimmed by 6 bases and 0 bases, with 9 bases remaining between them. Germline CDR1 is DFQATT and CDR2 is SNEGSKA (reference sequence). The CDR3 totals 13 residues. CDR3 DNA: TGCAGTGCCCCCGCCCACTCCTACAATGAGCAGTTCTTC. Translated: CSAPAHSYNEQFF.

This sequence joins TRBV7-3 and TRBJ2-7; D is unresolved. V was pared by 6 bases and J by 0 bases, with 15 bases between. This CDR3 comprises 15 residues. Germline lookup yields CDR1 SGHTA and CDR2 FQGTGA. The CDR3 reads CASSRGPPSSYEQYF. CDR3 coding DNA: TGTGCCAGCAGTCGAGGTCCGCCTAGCTCCTACGAGCAGTACTTC.

This clonotype came up many times. V is TRBV9 and J is TRBJ1-1; the D is unclear. Germline assignment: CDR1 SGDLS and CDR2 YYNGEE. The length of the CDR3 is 13 residues. V was shortened by 1 base and J by 2 bases, with 6 bases between the two germline ends. The CDR3: CASSVTGNTEAFF. The CDR3 DNA sequence: TGTGCCAGCAGCGTAACGGGAAACACTGAAGCTTTCTTT. Complete variable domain (other parts from reference TRBV9 and TRBJ1-1): DSGVTQTPKHLITATGQRVTLRCSPRSGDLSVYWYQQSLDQGLQFLIQYYNGEERAKGNILERFSAQQFPDLHSELNLSSLELGDSALYFCASSVTGNTEAFFGQGTRLTVV.

This clonotype was counted a few times. J is TRBJ1-2 and V is TRBV7-3, with TRBD1 as a possible D gene (5 bases). CDR1 and CDR2 (germline): SGHTA, FQGTGA. This CDR3 has 14 residues. V shed 0 bases and J shed 3 bases, with 8 bases lying between them. Here the CDR3 reads CASSLTGDDYGYTF. CDR3 coding DNA: TGTGCCAGCAGCTTAACAGGGGATGACTATGGCTACACCTTC.

In the case of this clonotype: A read error may explain this, as a much larger clone is one base away. The gene calls are TRBV11-3 and TRBJ1-2, with 7 bases identical to TRBD1. From germline, CDR1 is SGHNT and CDR2 YENEEA. The CDR3 is 14 residues long. J lost 3 bases, V lost 5 bases, and 6 bases had no gene match. In DNA form, the CDR3 reads TGTGCCAGCAGCCCGGGACAGAGCCACTATGGCTACACCTTC. Amino acid sequence: CASSPGQSHYGYTF.

This chain links TRBV7-3 with TRBJ1-1; 10 positions agree with TRBD1. This CDR3 contains 15 residues. Germline lookup yields CDR1 SGHTA and CDR2 FQGTGA. The V segment lost 0 bases and the J segment 5 bases; nucleotides outside the gene matches: 3. The CDR3 region is CASSLTTGGITEAFF. CDR3 bases: TGTGCCAGCAGCTTAACGACAGGGGGCATAACTGAAGCTTTCTTT.

This clonotype was counted at least ten times. This rearrangement joins TRBV7-8 to TRBJ2-3, with 7 bases matching TRBD2. With 3 bases clipped from V and 6 bases from J, the junction kept 9 bases outside the gene matches. CDR1 SGHVS and CDR2 FQNEAQ come from the germline V gene. There are 15 residues in the CDR3. CDR3 amino acids: CASSFGGRDYDTQYF. Written as DNA, the CDR3 is TGTGCCAGCAGCTTCGGAGGGAGGGATTACGATACGCAGTATTTT.

This clonotype has a handful of counts. The genes are TRBV5-1 and TRBJ1-4, with 8 bases aligning to TRBD1. Germline CDR1 SGHRS, CDR2 YFSETQ. CDR3 length equals 15 residues. With V trimmed by 2 bases and J by 5 bases, 5 bases remained unmatched. The CDR3 spells CASSFAGGRNEKLFF. CDR3 nucleotide sequence: TGCGCCAGCAGCTTTGCAGGGGGCAGGAATGAAAAACTGTTTTTT.